One sample yielded the 11 T cell receptor beta chains listed below, sequenced in a study of naive and memory T cell subsets. General study points: Possibly reflecting memory cells re-expressing CD45RA, a few larger clonotypes occurred in naive repertoires, especially CD8.

The antigens of these receptors remain unknown. An equimolar mix of two oligonucleotides served as the beta constant-region primer for TRBC1 and TRBC2. Ligated cDNA was amplified by four rounds of PCR with nested alpha and beta constant-region primers and SP2. Each CDR3 protein gets one entry after TCRdb re-called the UMI-ligation and nested PCR reads with MiXCR. The sample comprises more than 120,000 distinct CDR3 sequences, approximately 18% of which are singletons, and 0.55% to 0.75% rests with the top ten. Specimen: naive CD8+ T cells from blood. The receptors derive from a human donor in good health.

CDR3 sequence: CASSISAASSYNEQFF. The CDR3 nucleotides are TGTGCCAGTAGTATCTCGGCCGCCAGCTCCTACAATGAGCAGTTCTTC. The chain uses TRBV19 and TRBJ2-1; no firm D call. The CDR3 has 16 residues. Trimming cost V 3 bases and J 0 bases, with 12 bases left between them. Per the germline V gene, CDR1 is LNHDA and CDR2 is SQIVND (reference sequence).

CDR3 nucleotides: TGTGCCAGCAGCCACACCAGCAGGGGGGCCAATGAGCAGTTCTTC. It yields the protein CASSHTSRGANEQFF. This chain connects TRBV7-9 to TRBJ2-1, with D tentatively TRBD1 (7 bases). V lost 5 bases and J 6 bases, leaving 17 bases between the germline ends. The CDR3 consists of 15 residues. The germline V gene has CDR1 SEHNR and CDR2 FQNEAQ (reference sequence). Looking up the rest from reference TRBV7-9 and TRBJ2-1 gives the full variable domain: DTGVSQNPRHKITKRGQNVTFRCDPISEHNRLYWYRQTLGQGPEFLTYFQNEAQLEKSRLLSDRFSAERPKGSFSTLEIQRTEQGDSAMYLCASSHTSRGANEQFFGPGTRLTVL.

The rearrangement links TRBV6-2 or TRBV6-3 to TRBJ2-7; no clear D. The CDR3 runs 14 residues. The V gene's germline CDR1 is MNHEY and CDR2 SVGEGT. V lost 0 bases to trimming and J lost 0 bases, with 6 bases between them. The CDR3 loop is CASSYSAPSYEQYF. CDR3 nucleotides: TGTGCCAGCAGTTACTCGGCCCCCTCCTACGAGCAGTACTTC.

This clonotype was observed many times. V and J are TRBV7-2 and TRBJ2-1; D unclear. The CDR3 sequence is 13 residues long. V gave up 7 bases and J gave up 7 bases, with 14 bases separating them. The germline V gene has CDR1 SGHTA and CDR2 FQGNSA. In nucleotides, the CDR3 is TGTGCCAGCACCCCACCCACAAGTAATGAGCAGTTCTTC. Protein product: CASTPPTSNEQFF.

This clonotype was seen a few times. CDR3 in DNA: TGTGCCAGCAGCTTAGAGGGTACGAATCAGCCCCAGCATTTT. Its translation: CASSLEGTNQPQHF. This sequence joins TRBV7-8 and TRBJ1-5; no firm D call. CDR3 length equals 14 residues. CDR1 is SGHVS and CDR2 is FQNEAQ in the germline V gene. Trimming shortened V by 1 base and J by 4 bases, and 8 bases separated the two germline ends.

This clonotype was recorded a few times. The chain is built from TRBV4-1 and TRBJ2-7; no clear D gene. Germline V lookup: CDR1 MGHRA, CDR2 YSYEKL. Trimming took off 3 bases at V and 2 bases at J, with 14 bases between the two ends. The CDR3 runs 15 residues. CDR3 amino acids: CASSHAPGPTYEQYF. The CDR3 bases are TGCGCCAGCAGCCACGCGCCGGGTCCTACCTACGAGCAGTACTTC.

This chain joins TRBV4-1 and TRBJ1-2; a possible D gene is TRBD1 (6 bases). Germline assignment: CDR1 MGHRA and CDR2 YSYEKL. CDR3 size: 16 residues. V was shortened by 0 bases and J by 4 bases, with 15 bases between the two germline ends. The CDR3 region is CASSQERGGIGYGYTF. The CDR3 region has the DNA TGCGCCAGCAGCCAAGAGCGGGGGGGCATCGGCTATGGCTACACCTTC.

The chain couples TRBV9 to TRBJ2-3; a possible D gene is TRBD2 (6 bases). V was clipped by 0 bases and J by 5 bases, with 13 bases between them. The CDR3 is made up of 15 amino acids. From germline, CDR1 is SGDLS and CDR2 YYNGEE. CDR3 protein: CASSVGISGIDTQYF. The CDR3 DNA sequence: TGTGCCAGCAGCGTAGGTATTAGCGGAATAGATACGCAGTATTTT. The full variable domain, its missing parts supplied by reference TRBV9 and TRBJ2-3, is DSGVTQTPKHLITATGQRVTLRCSPRSGDLSVYWYQQSLDQGLQFLIQYYNGEERAKGNILERFSAQQFPDLHSELNLSSLELGDSALYFCASSVGISGIDTQYFGPGTRLTVL.

This clonotype has only a few counts. CDR3 nucleotides: TGTGCCAGCAGCGTTTCAGGGCCCACAGATACGCAGTATTTT. Translation gives CASSVSGPTDTQYF. V usage is TRBV9 and J usage is TRBJ2-3, with D possibly matching TRBD1 (5 bases). This CDR3 spans 14 amino acids. In germline, CDR1 is SGDLS, CDR2 YYNGEE. V was pared by 2 bases and J by 2 bases, with 9 bases between.

This clonotype was recorded a few times. The rearrangement joins TRBV15 to TRBJ2-6; D is uncertain. The CDR3 sequence is 17 residues long. V lost 8 bases to trimming and J lost 0 bases, with 17 bases between them. Germline CDR1 LNHNV, CDR2 YYDKDF (reference sequence). CDR3 protein: CATAGLQLSSGANVLTF. CDR3 in DNA: TGTGCCACCGCAGGCCTGCAATTATCCTCTGGGGCCAACGTCCTGACTTTC.

V is TRBV20-1 and J is TRBJ2-1; 10 nucleotides line up with TRBD2. V lost 7 bases to trimming and J lost 4 bases; unmatched junction nucleotides: 13. The CDR3 consists of 16 residues. Per germline, CDR1 DFQATT and CDR2 SNEGSKA (reference sequence). DNA of the CDR3: TGCAGTGGTCGGGTCCAGCGGGAGGGTTTGTACAATGAGCAGTTCTTC. It is translated as CSGRVQREGLYNEQFF.